Below, 17 T cell receptor beta chains from the same sample are listed, as sequenced in a study of blood T cell repertoires in COVID-19 (dated by TCRdb to the early 2020s). The method behind the library was the immunoSEQ multiplex PCR assay. The source is immuneACCESS, and TCRdb retained only in-frame sequences with V and J called. Part of the clones is not carried over; for the studies checked, unresolved V genes explain less than half of this, and the remainder is unexplained. This sample holds 200,000 to 250,000 clones; less than 90% were observed only once. The biggest ten clones account for 15% to 20% of the sample. Sequencing input: peripheral blood. Receptor source: an elderly woman with active or convalescent COVID-19.

The chain carries TRBV11-2 and TRBJ2-3, with 11 bases that match TRBD1. The CDR3 spans 15 residues. Per the germline V gene, CDR1 is SGHAT and CDR2 is FQNNGV. V lost 6 bases to trimming and J lost 5 bases; unmatched junction nucleotides: 7. The CDR3 DNA follows: TGTGCCAGCAGTCACTGGACAGGGGGCGTAGATACGCAGTATTTT. Translating it yields CASSHWTGGVDTQYF.

The V call is TRBV24-1, the J call TRBJ1-5; the D gene is possibly TRBD1 (6 bases). V was shortened by 6 bases and J by 5 bases, with 16 bases between the two germline ends. Looked up from germline, CDR1 is KGHDR and CDR2 is SFDVKD. The CDR3 is made up of 15 amino acids. This chain's CDR3 is CATSKTGFGDQPQHF. CDR3 DNA sequence: TGTGCCACCAGTAAAACAGGGTTTGGGGATCAGCCCCAGCATTTT.

This chain connects TRBV3-1 (or the pseudogene TRBV3-2) to TRBJ1-6; D is possibly TRBD1 (6 bases). The CDR3 runs to 15 residues. Per germline, CDR1 LGHDT and CDR2 YNNKEL (reference sequence). V lost 4 bases, J lost 8 bases, and 15 bases lay in between. DNA of the CDR3: TGTGCCAGCAGCCGACGGGGGGGCTCCGATTCACCCCTCCACTTT. Its translation: CASSRRGGSDSPLHF.

This chain uses TRBV5-1 with TRBJ1-6; TRBD1 matches 8 bases. The CDR3 spans 17 residues. CDR1 and CDR2 (germline): SGHRS, YFSETQ. V lost 4 bases and J lost 0; bases outside the gene matches: 6. Written as DNA, the CDR3 is TGCGCCAGCAGCGGGGACAGGCCTAGCTCCTATAATTCACCCCTCCACTTT. Its translation is CASSGDRPSSYNSPLHF.

About this clone itself: The junction shows a germline mismatch at one end, possibly a read error. The rearrangement joins TRBV7-7 to TRBJ2-5; D may be TRBD1 (5 bases). Germline lookup yields CDR1 SSHAT and CDR2 FNYEAQ (reference sequence). CDR3 length: 14 amino acids. Here the CDR3 DNA reads TGTGCTAGCAGCCCAGGCCCAGGGCTAGAGACCCAGTACTTC. Encoded protein: CASSPGPGLETQYF.

CDR3 protein: CASTRVGDREGQQPQHF. The CDR3 nucleotides are TGTGCCAGCACCCGCGTGGGGGACAGGGAGGGCCAACAGCCCCAGCATTTT. The chain recombines TRBV28 with TRBJ1-5; 9 nucleotides line up with TRBD1. Germline V gives CDR1 MDHEN, CDR2 SYDVKM. The length of the CDR3 is 17 residues. V lost 7 bases, J lost 7 bases, and 17 bases stayed unmatched. Supplemented by reference TRBV28 and TRBJ1-5, the full variable domain reads DVKVTQSSRYLVKRTGEKVFLECVQDMDHENMFWYRQDPGLGLRLIYFSYDVKMKEKGDIPEGYSVSREKKERFSLILESASTNQTSMYLCASTRVGDREGQQPQHFGDGTRLSIL.

This sequence joins TRBV7-3 and TRBJ2-5; 7 bases are a match to TRBD1. Germline V CDR1 and CDR2: SGHTA, FQGTGA. This CDR3 contains 14 residues. V shed 1 base and J 5 bases; nucleotides not matched to a gene: 4. CDR3 amino acids: CASSLRGQSETQYF. CDR3 in DNA: TGTGCCAGCAGCTTAAGGGGACAGTCTGAGACCCAGTACTTC.

The chain's CDR3 is CASSTRRDNEQFF. The CDR3 DNA sequence: TGTGCCAGCAGTACCCGGCGGGACAATGAGCAGTTCTTC. This sequence joins TRBV5-4 and TRBJ2-1, with D perhaps TRBD2 (5 bases). CDR3 length equals 13 residues. The V gene lost 5 bases and the J gene lost 5 bases, with 11 bases spanning the gap. Germline CDR1 SGHNT, CDR2 YYREEE (reference sequence).

V usage is TRBV7-6 and J usage is TRBJ2-5; possible D gene TRBD1, 5 bases. Looked up from germline, CDR1 is SGHVS and CDR2 is FNYEAQ. The CDR3 length is 17 residues. With 2 bases removed from V and 1 base from J, the gap between germline ends came to 17 bases. The CDR3 is CASSLSFPDTFQETQYF. The DNA of the CDR3 is TGTGCCAGCAGCTTAAGTTTCCCGGACACCTTCCAAGAGACCCAGTACTTC.

This sequence joins TRBV3-1 (or the pseudogene TRBV3-2) and TRBJ2-5; D is undetermined. V was cut by 0 bases and J by 7 bases, with 9 bases left in between. The germline V gene encodes CDR1 LGHDT and CDR2 YNNKEL (reference sequence). This CDR3 is 13 amino acids long. CDR3 amino acids: CASSQDRLGTQYF. Here the CDR3 DNA reads TGTGCCAGCAGCCAAGACAGGTTGGGGACCCAGTACTTC.

The rearrangement joins TRBV5-1 to TRBJ2-1, with TRBD2 identical over 12 bases. Germline loops: CDR1 SGHRS, CDR2 YFSETQ. V lost 2 bases and J lost 9; bases outside the gene matches: 3. The CDR3 has 14 amino acids. The CDR3 DNA sequence: TGCGCCAGCAGCTTCGGACTAGCGGGAATTGAGCAGTTCTTC. Residues: CASSFGLAGIEQFF.

The V and J genes are TRBV7-2 and TRBJ1-2; 11 nucleotides agree with TRBD1. V lost 5 bases, J lost 6 bases, and 8 bases stayed unmatched. CDR1 SGHTA and CDR2 FQGNSA come from the germline V gene. This CDR3 spans 15 amino acids. This CDR3 reads CASSIRDRGRDGYTF. The CDR3 nucleotides are TGTGCCAGCAGCATACGGGACAGGGGGAGGGATGGCTACACCTTC.

V and J are TRBV6-2 or TRBV6-3 and TRBJ2-1, with a tentative D call TRBD2 (6 bases). This CDR3 contains 17 residues. Germline V lookup: CDR1 MNHEY, CDR2 SVGEGT. V lost 0 bases and J lost 4, with 16 bases in between. CDR3 amino acids: CASSYSRTIGAYNEQFF. The CDR3 nucleotides are TGTGCCAGCAGTTACTCGAGGACTATCGGGGCTTACAATGAGCAGTTCTTC.

This sequence joins TRBV5-8 and TRBJ2-3, with 9 bases that match TRBD2. Germline lookup yields CDR1 SGHTS and CDR2 YDEGEE. The V gene end was trimmed by 6 bases and the J gene end by 3 bases; junction bases not matched to a gene: 17. The CDR3 spans 18 residues. CDR3 sequence: CASTTRKFSGSGTDTQYF. The CDR3 region has the DNA TGTGCCAGCACCACGAGGAAATTTAGCGGGAGCGGGACAGATACGCAGTATTTT. Full variable domain (missing parts from reference TRBV5-8 and TRBJ2-3): EAGVTQSPTHLIKTRGQQATLRCSPISGHTSVYWYQQALGLGLQFLLWYDEGEERNRGNFPPRFSGRQFPNYSSELNVNALELEDSALYLCASTTRKFSGSGTDTQYFGPGTRLTVL.

This clone turned up a few times. The genes are TRBV7-2 and TRBJ2-2, with TRBD1 matching 10 bases. Germline CDR1 SGHTA, CDR2 FQGNSA. J was trimmed by 7 bases and V by 6 bases; bases with no gene match: 5. This CDR3 is 14 amino acids long. The CDR3, as DNA: TGTGCCAGCAGGGGACAGGGGTTTCTCGGGGAGCTGTTTTTT. Amino acid sequence: CASRGQGFLGELFF.

This chain links TRBV28 with TRBJ2-4; 8 positions match TRBD1. CDR3 length: 13 amino acids. Germline values: CDR1 MDHEN, CDR2 SYDVKM. V lost 5 bases, J lost 6 bases, and 3 bases stayed unmatched. Here the CDR3 reads CASSLTGGNIQYF. CDR3 DNA: TGTGCCAGCAGTCTAACAGGGGGAAACATTCAGTACTTC.

About this clone itself: This CDR3 is also generated by other DNA sequences in the sample. The chain joins TRBV27 to TRBJ1-1; possibly TRBD1 for D (5 bases). The CDR3 runs to 13 residues. Germline V gene data show CDR1 as MNHEY and CDR2 as SMNVEV (reference sequence). The V gene lost 8 bases and the J gene lost 5 bases, with 15 bases spanning the gap. CDR3 in amino acids: CASSLSRGTEAFF. CDR3 sequence (DNA): TGTGCCAGCTCCCTCTCACGGGGGACTGAAGCTTTCTTT.